This record covers a single TCR beta chain. A read error may explain this, as a much larger clone is one base away. The CDR3 has 13 residues. CDR1 GTSNPN and CDR2 SVGIG come from the germline V gene (reference sequence). These data come from a study of spatial heterogeneity in lung cancer. TCRdb passed the 5' RACE reads through MiXCR, listing each CDR3 protein once. The table shows about 36,000 distinct CDR3 sequences, with around 7.6% occurring only once. The time point is: blood at routine non-recurrence follow-up after resection. The TCR comes from a male donor with early-stage non-small cell lung cancer. The chain combines TRBV30 with TRBJ2-2; D possibly corresponds to TRBD1 (6 bases). The sequenced sample was PBMCs, obtained at follow-up. Here the CDR3 DNA reads TGTGACTGGAGTACAGGGTGGACCGGGGAGCTGTTTTTT. This codes for CDWSTGWTGELFF.